These 19 T cell receptor beta chains originate from one sample sequenced in a study of glioma-infiltrating T cells after dendritic cell vaccination. The repertoire was sequenced with immunoSEQ multiplex PCR; TCRdb's copy has only in-frame clones and lacks some. The table has roughly 60,000 clones, about nine tenths seen once. The time point is: after dendritic cell vaccination, including at tumor progression/relapse. This specimen consisted of blood, obtained after dendritic cell vaccination. The receptor set was obtained from a human donor with glioblastoma.

The chain has TRBV6-6 and TRBJ1-1; D is possibly TRBD1 (5 bases). Trimming took off 10 bases at V and 8 bases at J, with 11 bases between the two ends. The CDR3 length is 10 residues. Germline V gives CDR1 MNHNY, CDR2 SVGAGI (reference sequence). The CDR3 sequence is CATTRQEAFF. CDR3 DNA: TGTGCCACCACCCGACAGGAAGCTTTCTTT.

The table lists this clone with a count of one. The chain links TRBV28 to TRBJ1-1; maybe TRBD1 (5 bases). Germline V gene lookup returns CDR1 MDHEN and CDR2 SYDVKM. The CDR3 is 11 amino acids. The V end was cut by 6 bases, the J end by 7 bases, with 9 bases between. The CDR3 loop is CASSPGGEAFF. The CDR3 coding sequence is TGTGCCAGCAGCCCCGGGGGTGAAGCTTTCTTT.

V is TRBV19 and J is TRBJ2-7, with TRBD2 as a possible D gene (5 bases). This CDR3 comprises 12 residues. Trimming took 5 bases from V and 7 from J, leaving 12 bases between them. CDR1 LNHDA and CDR2 SQIVND come from the germline V gene (reference sequence). The CDR3 nucleotides are TGTGCCAGTAGTCAAGGACTCGGGGAGCAGTACTTC. This codes for CASSQGLGEQYF.

This clone was seen a handful of times. The chain is built from TRBV5-1 and TRBJ1-1, with 7 bases that match TRBD1. This CDR3 contains 15 residues. Per the germline V gene, CDR1 is SGHRS and CDR2 is YFSETQ. V dropped 0 bases and J dropped 1; count of bases not matched to a gene: 3. In DNA form, the CDR3 reads TGCGCCAGCAGCTTGGGAGGGACAGCGAACACTGAAGCTTTCTTT. It translates to CASSLGGTANTEAFF.

This clone showed up just a few times. This chain links TRBV11-2 with TRBJ2-3; D is ambiguous. This CDR3 spans 12 amino acids. Between the trimmed V and J ends, which lost 4 bases and 10 bases, there was a span of 12 bases. Germline CDR1 reads SGHAT; CDR2 reads FQNNGV. DNA for the CDR3: TGTGCCAGCAGCTCAGGCCTGGCTGCGCAGTATTTT. This codes for CASSSGLAAQYF.

The chain combines TRBV5-4 with TRBJ2-7; the match to TRBD2 covers 11 bases. The J segment lost 0 bases and the V segment lost 0 bases, leaving 8 bases of the junction unmatched. The CDR3 runs to 18 residues. The germline gives CDR1 SGHNT, CDR2 YYREEE (reference sequence). The CDR3 DNA sequence: TGTGCCAGCAGCTTGGGCCCCCTAGCGGGGGGTGACTCCTACGAGCAGTACTTC. This sequence encodes CASSLGPLAGGDSYEQYF. Together with reference TRBV5-4 and TRBJ2-7, the CDR3 gives the full variable domain: ETGVTQSPTHLIKTRGQQVTLRCSSQSGHNTVSWYQQALGQGPQFIFQYYREEENGRGNFPPRFSGLQFPNYSSELNVNALELDDSALYLCASSLGPLAGGDSYEQYFGPGTRLTVT.

This clone is a singleton in its sample. The chain is built from TRBV9 and TRBJ2-5; D gene unclear. This CDR3 spans 13 amino acids. In germline, CDR1 is SGDLS, CDR2 YYNGEE. Trimming took off 4 bases at V and 1 base at J, with 8 bases between the two ends. CDR3 bases: TGTGCCAGCAGCCTATCGGGCCAAGAGACCCAGTACTTC. Its protein product is CASSLSGQETQYF. Combining the CDR3 with reference TRBV9 and TRBJ2-5 gives the whole variable domain DSGVTQTPKHLITATGQRVTLRCSPRSGDLSVYWYQQSLDQGLQFLIQYYNGEERAKGNILERFSAQQFPDLHSELNLSSLELGDSALYFCASSLSGQETQYFGPGTRLLVL.

This clone has just one count. The chain is built from TRBV27 and TRBJ2-2; the D is unclear. Trimming took 6 bases from V and 8 from J, leaving 4 bases between them. Germline CDR1 MNHEY, CDR2 SMNVEV (reference sequence). The CDR3 has 10 residues. DNA of the CDR3: TGTGCCAGCAGCCAGGGGGAGCTGTTTTTT. Protein product: CASSQGELFF.

J is TRBJ1-1 and V is TRBV30; no reliable D call. Per the germline V gene, CDR1 is GTSNPN and CDR2 is SVGIG (reference sequence). V was clipped by 0 bases and J by 6 bases, with 11 bases between them. The CDR3 covers 13 residues. This CDR3 is CAWSVRPGAEAFF. For the CDR3, the DNA is TGTGCCTGGAGTGTCCGACCCGGGGCTGAAGCTTTCTTT.

The rearrangement joins TRBV14 to TRBJ2-7; maybe TRBD2 (6 bases). Between the trimmed V and J ends, which lost 1 base and 9 bases, there was a span of 13 bases. CDR1 and CDR2 (germline): SGHDN, FVKESK. The CDR3 runs to 13 residues. CDR3 protein: CASSQGTTSSQYF. The CDR3, as DNA: TGTGCCAGCAGCCAAGGGACTACTTCGTCGCAGTACTTC.

The CDR3 DNA sequence: TGTGCCACCAGCAATATACAGACGAACACCGGGGAGCTGTTTTTT. Translated: CATSNIQTNTGELFF. The V call is TRBV15, the J call TRBJ2-2; D remains ambiguous. V was shortened by 4 bases and J by 0 bases, with 9 bases between the two germline ends. The CDR3 runs to 15 residues. The germline V gene has CDR1 LNHNV and CDR2 YYDKDF (reference sequence).

The genes are TRBV10-2 and TRBJ2-1, with 9 bases that match TRBD2. After removal of 6 bases from V and 9 bases from J, the junction contained 12 bases not matched to a gene. Germline CDR1 reads WSHSY; CDR2 reads SAAADI. The CDR3 is made up of 15 amino acids. The CDR3 here is CASRDLAGGRGEQFF. CDR3 nucleotides: TGCGCCAGCAGGGATTTGGCGGGGGGGCGTGGTGAGCAGTTCTTC.

As DNA, the CDR3 is TGTGCCAGCAGCGTCCTCGGGGTTGGGGGCTACACCTTC. Protein: CASSVLGVGGYTF. The chain links TRBV9 to TRBJ1-2; D is uncertain. Germline V lookup: CDR1 SGDLS, CDR2 YYNGEE. Trimming pared 2 bases from V and 8 bases from J, leaving 13 bases between. This CDR3 is 13 amino acids long.

The table lists this clone with a count of one. This chain links TRBV7-2 with TRBJ2-5, with D possibly TRBD2 on 6 matching bases. The CDR3 spans 14 residues. Germline V gene sequence: CDR1 SGHTA, CDR2 FQGNSA. Deletions cut 1 base from V and 4 bases from J, with 10 bases between. This chain's CDR3 is CASSLGRGGETQYF. The CDR3 DNA reads as TGTGCCAGCAGCTTAGGGCGGGGAGGAGAGACCCAGTACTTC.

This chain links TRBV5-5 with TRBJ2-7, with D perhaps TRBD2 (5 bases). There are 13 residues in the CDR3. The V end was cut by 6 bases, the J end by 0 bases, with 10 bases between. CDR1 and CDR2 from the germline V gene are SGHKS and YYEKEE (reference sequence). CDR3 region: CASMTTSSYEQYF. CDR3 nucleotide sequence: TGTGCCAGCATGACTACATCCTCCTACGAGCAGTACTTC.

The chain carries TRBV6-5 and TRBJ1-6; the D is unclear. Trimming shortened V by 7 bases and J by 7 bases, and 14 bases separated the two germline ends. The CDR3 sequence is 14 residues long. From germline, CDR1 is MNHEY and CDR2 SVGAGI. CDR3 residues: CASKKSGVNSPLHF. The CDR3 DNA is TGTGCCAGCAAGAAGTCCGGGGTGAATTCACCCCTCCACTTT.

The J gene is TRBJ2-7, the V gene TRBV6-5, with D unclear. Germline CDR1 reads MNHEY; CDR2 reads SVGAGI. The CDR3 has 12 amino acids. V was cut by 6 bases and J by 7 bases, with 13 bases left in between. The CDR3 DNA follows: TGTGCCAGCAGCTCCCCCTCCTTAGAGCAGTACTTC. This sequence encodes CASSSPSLEQYF.

Here the CDR3 DNA reads TGTGCCAGCACCGGGGGAAACCTCTATGGCTACACCTTC. Protein: CASTGGNLYGYTF. The V call is TRBV7-2, the J call TRBJ1-2; D is perhaps TRBD1 (5 bases). Germline CDR1 reads SGHTA; CDR2 reads FQGNSA. The length of the CDR3 is 13 residues. Trimming took off 7 bases at V and 4 bases at J, with 13 bases between the two ends.

The chain is built from TRBV7-2 and TRBJ1-2, with a possible D match to TRBD1 (6 bases). V lost 2 bases and J lost 2, with 9 bases in between. This CDR3 region has 14 residues. The germline V gene has CDR1 SGHTA and CDR2 FQGNSA. The CDR3 nucleotides are TGTGCCAGCAGCTTAAACAGGGCCAACTATGGCTACACCTTC. It yields the protein CASSLNRANYGYTF.